This T cell receptor beta chain was sequenced in a study of radiotherapy plus CTLA-4 blockade in lung cancer. The overall study: Objective responses emerged in around a sixth of patients, and roughly 32% attained disease control.

General observations from the study: Once radiotherapy plus ipilimumab had been given, TCR clones derived from tumor expanded in blood. Reported findings show early blood T cell clone dynamics, with interferon-beta, best predicted response.

Using immunoSEQ multiplex PCR, the repertoire was profiled, and TCRdb retains in-frame clones only, with some absent. This table holds roughly 130,000 clones, around 90% found once. Focal radiation plus CTLA-4 blockade with ipilimumab was administered to patients who had chemo-refractory metastatic non-small-cell lung cancer. Germline V gene sequence: CDR1 GTSNPN, CDR2 SVGIG (reference sequence). V lost 4 bases and J lost 4; bases outside the gene matches: 8. The CDR3 has 16 residues. Comments on this clone: The antigen is unknown.

Here the sequenced sample was peripheral blood, taken from a patient treated with radiotherapy plus ipilimumab. This TCR was sampled from a human donor with non-small cell lung cancer that progressed on radiotherapy plus ipilimumab. The chain is built from TRBV30 and TRBJ2-2; 11 nucleotides match TRBD2. The CDR3 spells CAWTGTSGEGTGELFF. CDR3 sequence (DNA): TGTGCCTGGACTGGGACTAGCGGCGAGGGCACCGGGGAGCTGTTTTTT.